A selection of T cell receptor beta chains follows, all from one sample in a study of human T cells and chemical hapten exposure. TCRdb reprocessed the RACE reads via MiXCR and lists one record per CDR3 protein. The sample records some 380,000 distinct CDR3 sequences, approximately 4.4% being singletons. Specimen: whole blood, collected in connection with sensitization to the hapten diphenylcyclopropenone (DPC). Every receptor here comes from a woman between 50 and 59 years old with alopecia areata. Some clones in this sample may be carry-over from other donors' samples. Each CDR3 is given with its conserved first and last residue. The D gene is left open where the match is weak.

J gene,D gene,V gene,CDR3 protein
TRBJ2-5,NA,TRBV5-1,CASSPSSAEGTQYF
TRBJ2-7,NA,TRBV6-5,CASSYSLIGSEQYF
TRBJ2-1,NA,TRBV7-2,CASSYGTHYNEQFF
TRBJ1-2,TRBD1,TRBV7-9,CASSLGTGGYTF
TRBJ2-1,TRBD2,TRBV29-1,CSVEDRGTSPPVEQFF
TRBJ1-1,NA,TRBV12-3/TRBV12-4,CASSPAGVVNTEAFF
TRBJ2-7,NA,TRBV28,CASGYSAVSSYEQYF
TRBJ2-7,TRBD2,TRBV7-9,CASSSGLEAYEQYF
TRBJ2-7,NA,TRBV19,CASSITGTGEQYF
TRBJ1-5,NA,TRBV28,CASNRGGNQPQHF
TRBJ2-3,NA,TRBV6-5,CASRGSPVTDTQYF
TRBJ2-3,NA,TRBV5-5,CASRSPVDTQYF
TRBJ2-3,NA,TRBV9,CASSVVLGADTQYF
TRBJ2-3,NA,TRBV4-2,CASSQDGTYTDTQYF
TRBJ1-2,TRBD1,TRBV6-5,CASSYWDREDGYTF
TRBJ1-2,TRBD1,TRBV6-6,CASSSGTATNYGYTF
TRBJ2-1,NA,TRBV7-8,CASSLYVAGGGYNEQFF
TRBJ2-6,NA,TRBV28,CASSLFGGAGANVLTF
TRBJ1-2,NA,TRBV7-2,CASSLDPGIRGYTF
TRBJ1-3,NA,TRBV12-3/TRBV12-4,CASSGRGNTIYF
TRBJ1-2,NA,TRBV5-1,CASSLESQGRAANTF
TRBJ2-1,NA,TRBV25-1,CASSSPQPRNRDSYNEQFF
TRBJ2-1,TRBD1,TRBV9,CASSVGQGAYNEQFF
TRBJ1-1,NA,TRBV7-9,CASSLERQLDTEAFF
TRBJ2-2,NA,TRBV7-2,CASSRKGEPVGELFF
TRBJ2-7,TRBD1,TRBV28,CASSVTGGQYF
TRBJ1-4,TRBD1,TRBV6-5,CASSYSMTGLEKLFF
TRBJ2-1,TRBD1,TRBV5-1,CASSFSGQGNEQFF
TRBJ2-3,NA,TRBV20-1,CSGENRAYSTDTQYF
TRBJ2-7,TRBD1,TRBV29-1,CSVVDRGYEQYF
TRBJ1-1,NA,TRBV10-3,CAARSGDGNTEAFF
TRBJ1-3,NA,TRBV27,CASGSGAAGNTIYF
TRBJ1-2,NA,TRBV29-1,CSVEWGVRLYGYTF
TRBJ2-1,TRBD2,TRBV3-1,CASSPRGVTYNEQFF
TRBJ1-2,NA,TRBV4-2,CASSQELLIFPGNYGYTF
TRBJ2-7,NA,TRBV9,CASSVGFRSSHEQYF